A few counts support the clone carrying this T cell receptor beta chain. Its specificity is not known. The data originate from a study of T-cell memory formation after mild COVID-19. Overall study findings and caveats: Pre-infection memory harbored some responding clones, suggesting cross-reactive memory joined.

Deletions cut 9 bases from V and 2 bases from J, with 20 bases between. This CDR3 has 16 amino acids. The germline V gene encodes CDR1 MDHEN and CDR2 SYDVKM. TCRdb used MiXCR to reprocess the 5' RACE reads, holding one entry per CDR3 protein. The sample contains about 360,000 distinct CDR3 sequences, approximately 14% of which appear only once. This chain joins TRBV28 and TRBJ1-5, with D uncertain. The specimen was PBMCs or a T cell subset sorted from them (not recorded which). This clonotype was sampled from a man between 18 and 35 years old who had mild COVID-19 (a few samples of this study predate the infection). Cell type and time point are not known. The CDR3 region has the DNA TGTGCCAGTCAGTTTAATAAGAAATTGGGCAATCAGCCCCAGCATTTT. It specifies CASQFNKKLGNQPQHF.